This T cell receptor beta chain was found in a study of cytomegalovirus exposure and HLA in healthy donors. The study, taken as a whole, reports: Upon later analysis, HLA-associated TCR beta chains proved more clonally expanded than other, equally common chains.

CDR3 length: 15 residues. Looked up from germline, CDR1 is GTSNPN and CDR2 is SVGIG (reference sequence). Unmatched junction bases numbered 5, after V lost 1 base and J lost 3 bases. The sample holds a few counts of this clone. What it binds is not known. PCR was performed using 60 Vbeta and 13 Jbeta primers. Here immunoSEQ multiplex PCR was the method, and the copy in TCRdb shows in-frame clones only, minus some. The sample records about 130,000 clones, about 70% being singletons. The chain recombines TRBV30 with TRBJ2-1, with 8 bases matching TRBD2. The sequenced sample was PBMCs. This receptor was obtained from a man in his forties in good health and CMV-seronegative. CDR3 region: CAWSASGSFYNEQFF. In nucleotides, the CDR3 is TGTGCCTGGAGTGCAAGCGGGAGTTTCTACAATGAGCAGTTCTTC.